A selection of T cell receptor beta chains follows, all from one sample in a study of shared clonotypes between healthy human individuals. Generated by immunoSEQ multiplex PCR, the TCRdb table keeps only in-frame clones and is missing some. The sample records roughly 2,500,000 clones, 80% to 95% being singletons. Sequenced sample: naive CD4+ T cells from PBMCs. The receptors here all came from a man younger than 30 in good health. Some clones in this sample may be carry-over from other donors' samples. Each CDR3 is given with its conserved first and last residue. A D gene is named only where the DNA matches it firmly. Rows give clone size only sometimes, using once, few, many, or a class for an expanded clone.

d_call: TRBD1
j_call: TRBJ1-5
v_call: TRBV7-2
clone_size: NA
cdr3_aa: CASSLAGGGNQPQHF
cdr3_nt: TGTGCCAGCAGCTTAGCAGGGGGCGGCAATCAGCCCCAGCATTTT

d_call: TRBD1
j_call: TRBJ1-2
v_call: TRBV6-5
clone_size: once
cdr3_aa: CASTTRQGRGYTF
cdr3_nt: TGTGCCAGCACCACGAGACAGGGTCGAGGCTACACCTTC

d_call: TRBD2
j_call: TRBJ2-3
v_call: TRBV5-6
clone_size: NA
cdr3_aa: CASSEGLAGGRDTQYF
cdr3_nt: TGTGCCAGCAGCGAGGGACTAGCGGGAGGGAGAGATACGCAGTATTTT

d_call: NA
j_call: TRBJ1-4
v_call: TRBV5-1
clone_size: NA
cdr3_aa: CASSLGGLTNEKLFF
cdr3_nt: TGCGCCAGCAGCTTGGGGGGCTTAACTAATGAAAAACTGTTTTTT

d_call: TRBD2
j_call: TRBJ2-1
v_call: TRBV7-3
clone_size: NA
cdr3_aa: CASSPGGEQFF
cdr3_nt: TGTGCCAGCAGCCCGGGAGGGGAGCAGTTCTTC

d_call: NA
j_call: TRBJ2-7
v_call: TRBV28
clone_size: NA
cdr3_aa: CASAPLGHEQYF
cdr3_nt: TGTGCCAGCGCCCCCCTGGGACACGAGCAGTACTTC

d_call: TRBD2
j_call: TRBJ2-5
v_call: TRBV5-1
clone_size: NA
cdr3_aa: CASSGGRADETQYF
cdr3_nt: TGCGCCAGCAGCGGTGGGAGGGCCGACGAGACCCAGTACTTC

d_call: NA
j_call: TRBJ2-3
v_call: TRBV9
clone_size: NA
cdr3_aa: CASSVLDRHHQYF
cdr3_nt: TGTGCCAGCAGCGTCCTCGACAGGCACCATCAGTATTTT

d_call: NA
j_call: TRBJ2-7
v_call: TRBV21-1
clone_size: NA
cdr3_aa: CASSNLLYSWSSYEQYF
cdr3_nt: TGTGCCAGCAGCAACCTTCTTTACAGTTGGTCTTCCTACGAGCAGTACTTC

d_call: NA
j_call: TRBJ2-3
v_call: TRBV5-1
clone_size: NA
cdr3_aa: CASSLGQGGTDTQYF
cdr3_nt: TGCGCCAGCAGCTTGGGACAGGGAGGGACAGATACGCAGTATTTT

d_call: NA
j_call: TRBJ2-3
v_call: TRBV7-2
clone_size: NA
cdr3_aa: CASSSTGTRIDTQYF
cdr3_nt: TGTGCCAGCAGCTCCACGGGGACCAGGATAGATACGCAGTATTTT

d_call: TRBD1
j_call: TRBJ2-7
v_call: TRBV7-2
clone_size: NA
cdr3_aa: CASSWQGQRSYEQYF
cdr3_nt: TGTGCCAGCAGCTGGCAGGGACAGAGATCCTACGAGCAGTACTTC

d_call: NA
j_call: TRBJ1-1
v_call: TRBV18
clone_size: NA
cdr3_aa: CASSPTQTTVAFF
cdr3_nt: TGTGCCAGCTCACCCACGCAAACAACTGTAGCTTTCTTT

d_call: TRBD2
j_call: TRBJ2-1
v_call: TRBV28
clone_size: NA
cdr3_aa: CASSQTSGESYNEQFF
cdr3_nt: TGTGCCAGCAGCCAGACTAGCGGGGAGTCCTACAATGAGCAGTTCTTC

d_call: NA
j_call: TRBJ2-7
v_call: TRBV11-2
clone_size: NA
cdr3_aa: CASSLVSYEQYF
cdr3_nt: TGTGCCAGCAGCTTAGTGTCCTACGAGCAGTACTTC

d_call: TRBD1
j_call: TRBJ1-4
v_call: TRBV10-2
clone_size: NA
cdr3_aa: CASSESGTGAANEKLFF
cdr3_nt: TGCGCCAGCAGTGAGTCGGGGACAGGGGCAGCTAATGAAAAACTGTTTTTT

d_call: NA
j_call: TRBJ1-2
v_call: TRBV28
clone_size: NA
cdr3_aa: CAVHGYGQFLGGYTF
cdr3_nt: TGTGCCGTGCATGGCTACGGCCAGTTCCTTGGTGGCTACACCTTC

d_call: NA
j_call: TRBJ2-5
v_call: TRBV5-1
clone_size: NA
cdr3_aa: CASSQEDQETQYF
cdr3_nt: TGCGCCAGCAGTCAGGAGGACCAAGAGACCCAGTACTTC

d_call: TRBD1
j_call: TRBJ2-5
v_call: TRBV11-2
clone_size: NA
cdr3_aa: CASSSLTGIETQYF
cdr3_nt: TGTGCCAGCAGCTCACTGACAGGGATTGAGACCCAGTACTTC

d_call: NA
j_call: TRBJ1-5
v_call: TRBV28
clone_size: NA
cdr3_aa: CATARLRGSNQPQHF
cdr3_nt: TGTGCCACCGCAAGGCTGAGGGGGAGCAATCAGCCCCAGCATTTT

d_call: NA
j_call: TRBJ2-7
v_call: TRBV7-2
clone_size: NA
cdr3_aa: CASSLGGPRIGHEQYF
cdr3_nt: TGTGCCAGCAGCTTAGGGGGACCAAGGATCGGCCACGAGCAGTACTTC

d_call: NA
j_call: TRBJ1-4
v_call: TRBV6-5
clone_size: NA
cdr3_aa: CASSYRGSRRVEKLFF
cdr3_nt: TGTGCCAGCAGTTACAGGGGTAGCAGAAGGGTTGAAAAACTGTTTTTT

d_call: TRBD1
j_call: TRBJ2-7
v_call: TRBV2
clone_size: NA
cdr3_aa: CASSQFTTGTGHDEQYF
cdr3_nt: TGTGCCAGCAGTCAATTTACAACCGGGACAGGTCACGACGAGCAGTACTTC

d_call: NA
j_call: TRBJ1-1
v_call: TRBV5-1
clone_size: NA
cdr3_aa: CASSLGARAGDNTEAFF
cdr3_nt: TGCGCCAGCAGCTTGGGGGCTAGGGCAGGTGATAACACTGAAGCTTTCTTT

d_call: TRBD2
j_call: TRBJ2-1
v_call: TRBV28
clone_size: NA
cdr3_aa: CASSPIGRGGTSGIQQFF
cdr3_nt: TGTGCCAGCAGCCCTATTGGTAGGGGGGGGACTAGCGGCATACAGCAGTTCTTC

d_call: TRBD1
j_call: TRBJ1-6
v_call: TRBV7-9
clone_size: NA
cdr3_aa: CASSLAGTGVNSPLHF
cdr3_nt: TGTGCCAGCAGCTTAGCCGGGACAGGGGTCAATTCACCCCTCCACTTT

d_call: TRBD1
j_call: TRBJ2-7
v_call: TRBV6-6
clone_size: NA
cdr3_aa: CASSYPGQGNYEQYF
cdr3_nt: TGTGCCAGCAGTTACCCCGGACAGGGGAACTACGAGCAGTACTTC